These 26 T cell receptor beta chains were sequenced from one sample in a study of blood T cell repertoires in COVID-19. The protocol was immunoSEQ multiplex PCR, while the TCRdb copy is restricted to in-frame clones and leaves out a portion. Of 55,000 to 85,000 clones listed, over 65% are singletons. The sequenced sample consisted of peripheral blood. The receptor source for this set is a woman aged 70 to 79 with acute or convalescent COVID-19.

The chain joins TRBV6-5 to TRBJ1-5; D call uncertain. V was clipped by 5 bases and J by 7 bases, with 12 bases between them. Germline V gene sequence: CDR1 MNHEY, CDR2 SVGAGI. The CDR3 length is 13 residues. CDR3: CASSPTTSQPQHF. Written as DNA, the CDR3 is TGTGCCAGCAGTCCTACGACAAGCCAGCCCCAGCATTTT.

The gene calls are TRBV15 and TRBJ2-1; 7 bases fit TRBD2. V gave up 0 bases and J gave up 7 bases; unmatched junction bases: 6. Germline CDR1 is LNHNV and CDR2 is YYDKDF (reference sequence). The length of the CDR3 is 15 residues. The CDR3 region is CATSRDRLAANEQFF. The CDR3 region has the DNA TGTGCCACCAGCAGAGATAGACTAGCAGCGAATGAGCAGTTCTTC.

The gene calls are TRBV5-1 and TRBJ2-7, with 12 bases matching TRBD2. The CDR3 spans 15 residues. Looked up from germline, CDR1 is SGHRS and CDR2 is YFSETQ. The V and J ends lost 3 bases and 5 bases, in that order; junction bases with no gene match: 6. The chain's CDR3 is CASSSASGGGDEQYF. The CDR3 coding sequence is TGCGCCAGCAGCTCGGCTAGCGGGGGGGGCGACGAGCAGTACTTC.

The chain links TRBV30 to TRBJ1-4; D perhaps matches TRBD1 (5 bases). Trimming removed 5 bases from V and 8 bases from J, with 18 bases in between. The CDR3 runs to 14 residues. Looked up from germline, CDR1 is GTSNPN and CDR2 is SVGIG (reference sequence). This CDR3 reads CAWSPGLDGEKLFF. The CDR3 nucleotides read TGTGCCTGGTCCCCGGGACTCGACGGGGAAAAACTGTTTTTT.

The chain joins TRBV11-1 to TRBJ2-3; TRBD2 agrees at 7 bases. J lost 4 bases, V lost 4 bases, and 8 bases had no gene match. Germline V gene data show CDR1 as SGHAT and CDR2 as FQDESV (reference sequence). The CDR3 has 15 residues. This chain's CDR3 is CASSYPGGLADTQYF. CDR3 DNA: TGTGCCAGCAGCTACCCCGGGGGGTTGGCAGATACGCAGTATTTT. Variable domain in full (rest from reference TRBV11-1 and TRBJ2-3): EAEVAQSPRYKITEKSQAVAFWCDPISGHATLYWYRQILGQGPELLVQFQDESVVDDSQLPKDRFSAERLKGVDSTLKIQPAELGDSAMYLCASSYPGGLADTQYFGPGTRLTVL.

The chain recombines TRBV12-3 or TRBV12-4 with TRBJ1-1, with D possibly TRBD1 on 5 matching bases. This CDR3 has 13 amino acids. Trimming left V 3 bases short and J 5 bases short, with 10 bases between. The CDR3 loop is CASSLGPKTEAFF. In nucleotides, the CDR3 is TGTGCCAGCAGTTTGGGGCCGAAAACTGAAGCTTTCTTT.

This chain connects TRBV19 to TRBJ1-1; 7 bases agree with TRBD1. There are 15 residues in the CDR3. Per the germline V gene, CDR1 is LNHDA and CDR2 is SQIVND (reference sequence). The junction had 7 bases not matched to a gene; V was cut back by 5 bases and J by 1 base. The CDR3 nucleotides read TGTGCCAGTAGTCTTTATGGGACAGCGAACACTGAAGCTTTCTTT. It specifies CASSLYGTANTEAFF. The variable domain in full, with the rest retrieved from reference TRBV19 and TRBJ1-1, is DGGITQSPKYLFRKEGQNVTLSCEQNLNHDAMYWYRQDPGQGLRLIYYSQIVNDFQKGDIAEGYSVSREKKESFPLTVTSAQKNPTAFYLCASSLYGTANTEAFFGQGTRLTVV.

The rearrangement links TRBV19 to TRBJ1-5, with D uncertain. The germline CDR1 and CDR2 sequences are LNHDA and SQIVND (reference sequence). Between the trimmed V and J ends, which lost 5 bases and 0 bases, there was a span of 8 bases. The length of the CDR3 is 14 residues. DNA of the CDR3: TGTGCCAGTAGTCCAAACTATAGCAATCAGCCCCAGCATTTT. Translating gives CASSPNYSNQPQHF.

The table lists this clone with a count of one. The V gene is TRBV19, the J gene TRBJ1-5; weak D call: TRBD1 (5 bases). Germline V gene sequence: CDR1 LNHDA, CDR2 SQIVND (reference sequence). V shed 9 bases and J shed 4 bases, with 13 bases lying between them. CDR3 length equals 13 residues. In DNA form, the CDR3 reads TGTGCCAGCCGTCGGGGGGGTAATCAGCCCCAGCATTTT. Protein sequence: CASRRGGNQPQHF. Full variable domain (rest looked up from reference TRBV19 and TRBJ1-5): DGGITQSPKYLFRKEGQNVTLSCEQNLNHDAMYWYRQDPGQGLRLIYYSQIVNDFQKGDIAEGYSVSREKKESFPLTVTSAQKNPTAFYLCASRRGGNQPQHFGDGTRLSIL.

The gene calls are TRBV4-3 and TRBJ2-6; weak D call: TRBD2 (6 bases). V lost 0 bases, J lost 2 bases, and 14 bases lay in between. CDR1 and CDR2 (germline): LGHNA, YSLEER. CDR3 length: 18 residues. In DNA form, the CDR3 reads TGCGCCAGCAGCCAAGAAGCTACGGGGGTCGCTGGGGCCAACGTCCTGACTTTC. Translated: CASSQEATGVAGANVLTF.

The V call is TRBV12-3 or TRBV12-4, the J call TRBJ2-7; D is possibly TRBD1 (6 bases). V was shortened by 6 bases and J by 4 bases, with 13 bases between the two germline ends. The CDR3 extends over 13 amino acids. The CDR3 DNA is TGTGCCAGCAGCCCGGACAGACTTTACGAGCAGTACTTC. Amino acid sequence: CASSPDRLYEQYF.

This chain links TRBV3-1 (or the pseudogene TRBV3-2) with TRBJ2-3; no reliable D call. V lost 4 bases to trimming and J lost 0 bases, with 14 bases between them. Germline V gene lookup returns CDR1 LGHDT and CDR2 YNNKEL (reference sequence). The CDR3 length is 16 residues. CDR3 coding DNA: TGTGCCAGCAGCCTATCGACTGGCTCTAGCACAGATACGCAGTATTTT. Protein sequence: CASSLSTGSSTDTQYF.

The V gene is TRBV19, the J gene TRBJ1-1; TRBD1 matches 12 bases. The germline V gene encodes CDR1 LNHDA and CDR2 SQIVND (reference sequence). The length of the CDR3 is 17 residues. V shed 5 bases and J 6 bases; nucleotides not matched to a gene: 13. The CDR3 region is CASSLYPPGQGAPEAFF. The DNA of the CDR3 is TGTGCCAGTAGTCTCTATCCGCCGGGACAGGGGGCCCCTGAAGCTTTCTTT.

The rearrangement uses TRBV6-5 and TRBJ2-2; a weak D match, TRBD2 (5 bases). Germline V gene sequence: CDR1 MNHEY, CDR2 SVGAGI. The CDR3 consists of 14 residues. Trimming took off 0 bases at V and 3 bases at J, with 5 bases between the two ends. Written as DNA, the CDR3 is TGTGCCAGCAGTTACTCCGGGGACACCGGGGAGCTGTTTTTT. This gives the protein CASSYSGDTGELFF.

V usage is TRBV19 and J usage is TRBJ2-7, with D possibly matching TRBD2 (5 bases). The CDR3 is 14 residues long. Between the trimmed V and J ends, which lost 3 bases and 1 base, there was a span of 10 bases. Germline lookup yields CDR1 LNHDA and CDR2 SQIVND (reference sequence). The CDR3 DNA reads TGTGCCAGTAGTATCAACCGGGAATCCTACGAGCAGTACTTC. This sequence encodes CASSINRESYEQYF.

The rearrangement uses TRBV5-1 and TRBJ2-7; tentatively, D is TRBD1 (5 bases). Germline V gene lookup returns CDR1 SGHRS and CDR2 YFSETQ. V was pared by 0 bases and J by 2 bases, with 12 bases between. The length of the CDR3 is 15 residues. The CDR3, as DNA: TGCGCCAGCAGCTTGGTTACAGGTAACCCCTACGAGCAGTACTTC. It yields the protein CASSLVTGNPYEQYF. Full variable domain (outside the CDR3, taken from reference TRBV5-1 and TRBJ2-7): KAGVTQTPRYLIKTRGQQVTLSCSPISGHRSVSWYQQTPGQGLQFLFEYFSETQRNKGNFPGRFSGRQFSNSRSEMNVSTLELGDSALYLCASSLVTGNPYEQYFGPGTRLTVT.

The V gene is TRBV5-4, the J gene TRBJ2-2; D perhaps matches TRBD1 (5 bases). Germline CDR1 is SGHNT and CDR2 is YYREEE (reference sequence). V shed 1 base and J shed 5 bases, with 9 bases lying between them. The CDR3 covers 14 residues. This CDR3 reads CASSLNQGTGELFF. CDR3 in DNA: TGTGCCAGCAGCTTGAACCAGGGTACCGGGGAGCTGTTTTTT.

The chain has TRBV7-2 and TRBJ1-1, with D unclear. V was trimmed by 1 base and J by 5 bases, leaving 8 bases between them. Looked up from germline, CDR1 is SGHTA and CDR2 is FQGNSA. The length of the CDR3 is 13 residues. This CDR3 is CASSLVGSTEAFF. The CDR3 DNA is TGTGCCAGCAGCTTAGTAGGGAGTACTGAAGCTTTCTTT.

This clone was recorded once. The V call is TRBV25-1, the J call TRBJ2-5; TRBD2 aligns across 7 bases. CDR3 size: 15 residues. The germline V gene has CDR1 MGHDK and CDR2 SYGVNS. J was trimmed by 4 bases and V by 4 bases; bases with no gene match: 9. CDR3 in DNA: TGTGCCAGCAGTGCTGCGGCGGGAGTAAGAGAGACCCAGTACTTC. The encoded protein is CASSAAAGVRETQYF.

V gene TRBV11-2 combines with J gene TRBJ1-2, with 11 bases lining up with TRBD1. Germline-derived CDR1 and CDR2 are SGHAT and FQNNGV. The CDR3 is 15 amino acids. With 6 bases clipped from V and 5 bases from J, the junction kept 8 bases outside the gene matches. The CDR3 DNA is TGTGCCAGCAGTCCCCAAGGGACAGGGGGGTATGGCTACACCTTC. Its protein is CASSPQGTGGYGYTF.

The rearrangement uses TRBV7-9 and TRBJ2-3; no firm D call. CDR1 SEHNR and CDR2 FQNEAQ come from the germline V gene (reference sequence). With 1 base removed from V and 4 bases from J, the gap between germline ends came to 3 bases. CDR3 size: 12 residues. CDR3 nucleotides: TGTGCCAGCAGCTTAGTATCAGATACGCAGTATTTT. Amino acid sequence: CASSLVSDTQYF.

In its sample, this clone was seen once. The CDR3 coding sequence is TGTGCCAGCAATCCACAGGGCCTCGGCACAGATACGCAGTATTTT. Its translation: CASNPQGLGTDTQYF. The chain uses TRBV28 and TRBJ2-3, with D possibly being TRBD1 (6 bases). CDR3 size: 15 residues. Trimming shortened V by 7 bases and J by 1 base, and 15 bases separated the two germline ends. Germline V lookup: CDR1 MDHEN, CDR2 SYDVKM.

J is TRBJ2-3 and V is TRBV27, with 8 positions matching TRBD1. The CDR3 is 14 residues long. V trimming: 4 bases; J trimming: 4 bases; junction bases outside the gene matches: 4. Germline CDR1 is MNHEY and CDR2 is SMNVEV (reference sequence). CDR3 amino acids: CASSWTGPPDTQYF. CDR3 coding DNA: TGTGCCAGCAGTTGGACAGGGCCTCCAGATACGCAGTATTTT.

This clone was seen many times. The J gene is TRBJ2-7, the V gene TRBV5-6; D might be TRBD1 (6 bases). CDR1 and CDR2 from the germline V gene are SGHDT and YYEEEE. The V end was cut by 4 bases, the J end by 6 bases, with 23 bases between. This CDR3 is 16 amino acids long. The CDR3 region is CASSPLSGVSRSEQYF. Here the CDR3 DNA reads TGTGCCAGCAGCCCGCTGTCAGGGGTCTCCCGCTCCGAGCAGTACTTC.

The V call is TRBV6-1, the J call TRBJ1-1; D gene uncertain. CDR1 MNHNS and CDR2 SASEGT come from the germline V gene. The V gene lost 2 bases and the J gene lost 7 bases, with 11 bases spanning the gap. The CDR3 consists of 13 residues. The CDR3 bases are TGTGCCAGCAGTGAAATGTGGGAGGATGAAGCTTTCTTT. Translation gives CASSEMWEDEAFF.

The J gene is TRBJ2-4, the V gene TRBV19, with TRBD1 as a possible D gene (7 bases). V lost 8 bases to trimming and J lost 2 bases, with 13 bases between them. Germline V gene data show CDR1 as LNHDA and CDR2 as SQIVND (reference sequence). The CDR3 spans 14 residues. Here the CDR3 reads CASDQGGTKNIQYF. The CDR3 DNA reads as TGTGCCAGTGACCAGGGGGGAACCAAAAACATTCAGTACTTC.